These 16 T cell receptor beta chains came from one sample sequenced in a study of a mutant IDH1 vaccine in newly diagnosed glioma. Their recognized antigens are unknown. Libraries were prepared by immunoSEQ multiplex PCR; TCRdb keeps only in-frame clonotypes and omits some of them. The data contain about 69,000 clones, around nine tenths of them singletons. Time point in this sample: week 35, safety follow-up. Alongside topical imiquimod, each dose of vaccine comprised 300 ug of mutant IDH1 20-mer peptide. The sample here was PBMCs, taken from a glioma patient whose treatment included an IDH1 peptide vaccine. The receptors stem from a man between 25 and 39 years old with glioma.

This clone was counted a single time. The V and J genes are TRBV11-2 and TRBJ1-2, with a tentative D call TRBD1 (6 bases). V was trimmed by 5 bases and J by 4 bases, leaving 17 bases between them. This CDR3 region has 15 residues. The germline V gene encodes CDR1 SGHAT and CDR2 FQNNGV. DNA of the CDR3: TGTGCCAGCAGCCTGGTCCGGGACATGGGCTATGGCTACACCTTC. Its protein product is CASSLVRDMGYGYTF. Looking up the rest from reference TRBV11-2 and TRBJ1-2 gives the full variable domain: EAGVAQSPRYKIIEKRQSVAFWCNPISGHATLYWYQQILGQGPKLLIQFQNNGVVDDSQLPKDRFSAERLKGVDSTLKIQPAKLEDSAVYLCASSLVRDMGYGYTFGSGTRLTVV.

The V gene is TRBV7-3, the J gene TRBJ2-7; 8 nucleotides match TRBD1. Germline V lookup: CDR1 SGHTA, CDR2 FQGTGA. V lost 3 bases to trimming and J lost 4 bases; unmatched junction nucleotides: 2. The length of the CDR3 is 13 residues. The CDR3 reads CASSLDRAYEQYF. CDR3 DNA sequence: TGTGCCAGCAGCTTGGACAGGGCATACGAGCAGTACTTC.

The chain has TRBV9 and TRBJ2-1, with 8 bases lining up with TRBD2. V was pared by 0 bases and J by 9 bases, with 11 bases of the junction left unmatched. Germline-derived CDR1 and CDR2 are SGDLS and YYNGEE. This CDR3 contains 16 residues. The CDR3 protein is CASSVGSGLAAGEQFF. DNA of the CDR3: TGTGCCAGCAGCGTAGGATCCGGACTAGCAGCGGGTGAGCAGTTCTTC.

The chain uses TRBV11-3 and TRBJ2-2; the match to TRBD1 covers 7 bases. Looked up from germline, CDR1 is SGHNT and CDR2 is YENEEA. The junction had 6 bases not matched to a gene; V was cut back by 5 bases and J by 9 bases. This CDR3 is built from 13 residues. DNA of the CDR3: TGTGCCAGCAGCCCTACAGGGGTCCGGGAGCTGTTTTTT. Amino acid sequence: CASSPTGVRELFF.

V is TRBV5-1 and J is TRBJ2-7; 10 positions match TRBD1. Germline CDR1 SGHRS, CDR2 YFSETQ. Trimming at V came to 4 bases and at J to 3 bases, leaving 7 bases not matched to a gene. This CDR3 is built from 15 residues. The CDR3 region is CASSSPRDRGYEQYF. The CDR3 DNA is TGCGCCAGCAGCAGTCCTCGGGACAGGGGCTACGAGCAGTACTTC.

J is TRBJ2-3 and V is TRBV28; 10 bases are shared with TRBD2. The junction had 11 bases not matched to a gene; V was cut back by 3 bases and J by 5 bases. The CDR3 extends over 17 amino acids. CDR1 is MDHEN, CDR2 SYDVKM, per germline. In DNA form, the CDR3 reads TGTGCCAGCAGTTTCCACGGGACTAGCGATGAAGAAGATACGCAGTATTTT. The encoded protein is CASSFHGTSDEEDTQYF. The full variable domain, its missing parts supplied by reference TRBV28 and TRBJ2-3, is DVKVTQSSRYLVKRTGEKVFLECVQDMDHENMFWYRQDPGLGLRLIYFSYDVKMKEKGDIPEGYSVSREKKERFSLILESASTNQTSMYLCASSFHGTSDEEDTQYFGPGTRLTVL.

The chain has TRBV10-3 and TRBJ2-1, with TRBD2 matching 15 bases. This CDR3 contains 19 residues. Trimming cost V 11 bases and J 10 bases; bases outside gene matches: 24. The V gene's germline CDR1 is ENHRY and CDR2 SYGVKD. Here the CDR3 DNA reads TGTGCCTCACGGGGCACCGGGACTAGCGGGAGGTCGCAATCTGGCGAGCAGTTCTTC. It is translated as CASRGTGTSGRSQSGEQFF.

The J gene is TRBJ1-4, the V gene TRBV7-8; D not resolved. V was shortened by 2 bases and J by 4 bases, with 5 bases between the two germline ends. The CDR3 covers 13 residues. CDR1 is SGHVS and CDR2 is FQNEAQ in the germline V gene. The CDR3 reads CASSLSHNEKLFF. As DNA, the CDR3 is TGTGCCAGCAGCTTATCTCATAATGAAAAACTGTTTTTT.

This sequence joins TRBV7-2 and TRBJ2-1, with TRBD2 matching over 9 bases. Trimming removed 1 base from V and 6 bases from J; junction bases left unmatched: 4. The CDR3 runs to 15 residues. Germline-derived CDR1 and CDR2 are SGHTA and FQGNSA. The CDR3 DNA is TGTGCCAGCAGCTTAGTTGGTAGCGGGAGCAATGAGCAGTTCTTC. Amino acid sequence: CASSLVGSGSNEQFF.

This chain joins TRBV5-1 and TRBJ2-5; 7 nucleotides agree with TRBD1. CDR1 is SGHRS and CDR2 is YFSETQ in the germline V gene. The V gene end was trimmed by 1 base and the J gene end by 7 bases; junction bases not matched to a gene: 7. The CDR3 length is 14 residues. DNA of the CDR3: TGCGCCAGCAGCTTGTGGCAGGGGGATGGGACCCAGTACTTC. Amino acids: CASSLWQGDGTQYF.

CDR3 residues: CASSPGLYTDTQYF. The DNA of the CDR3 is TGCGCCAGCAGCCCAGGACTGTACACAGATACGCAGTATTTT. The chain has TRBV5-1 and TRBJ2-3; possible D gene TRBD2, 5 bases. The V gene's germline CDR1 is SGHRS and CDR2 YFSETQ. V was shortened by 4 bases and J by 2 bases, with 11 bases between the two germline ends. There are 14 residues in the CDR3.

In nucleotides, the CDR3 is TGTGCCAGCAGTGTAGCGGGAGAGGCCTACGAGCAGTACTTC. It is translated as CASSVAGEAYEQYF. The chain carries TRBV28 and TRBJ2-7; 9 bases are a match to TRBD2. V was pared by 5 bases and J by 2 bases, with 4 bases of the junction left unmatched. Germline CDR1 MDHEN, CDR2 SYDVKM. This CDR3 spans 14 amino acids.

The chain uses TRBV7-8 and TRBJ2-6; D not resolved. In germline, CDR1 is SGHVS, CDR2 FQNEAQ. V was shortened by 5 bases and J by 1 base, with 15 bases between the two germline ends. The CDR3 runs 17 residues. The CDR3 sequence is CASSPSRVPSGANVLTF. In nucleotides, the CDR3 is TGTGCCAGCAGCCCCTCTCGGGTACCTTCTGGGGCCAACGTCCTGACTTTC.

The V and J genes are TRBV4-3 and TRBJ1-1, with a possible D match to TRBD1 (6 bases). This CDR3 region has 15 residues. The germline V and J ends were trimmed by 0 bases and 8 bases, with 16 bases remaining between them. Looked up from germline, CDR1 is LGHNA and CDR2 is YSLEER. Here the CDR3 reads CASSQDASFDREAFF. DNA of the CDR3: TGCGCCAGCAGCCAAGATGCAAGTTTTGACAGGGAAGCTTTCTTT.

The chain combines TRBV9 with TRBJ1-4; a possible D gene is TRBD1 (5 bases). The germline V and J ends were trimmed by 0 bases and 10 bases, with 10 bases remaining between them. CDR3 size: 13 residues. Germline-derived CDR1 and CDR2 are SGDLS and YYNGEE. The CDR3 spells CASSVGGFGKLFF. The CDR3 region has the DNA TGTGCCAGCAGCGTAGGGGGGTTCGGAAAACTGTTTTTT.

The sample holds one count of this clone. The V and J genes are TRBV5-1 and TRBJ1-5, with D possibly being TRBD1 (5 bases). V gave up 2 bases and J gave up 4 bases, with 10 bases separating them. Germline assignment: CDR1 SGHRS and CDR2 YFSETQ. The CDR3 runs to 14 residues. The CDR3 sequence is CASSFQAGNQPQHF. Written as DNA, the CDR3 is TGCGCCAGCAGCTTCCAAGCAGGGAATCAGCCCCAGCATTTT.